Described below is a single T cell receptor beta chain sequence and its context. Enrolled through a virtual design, the participants were between roughly 18 and 90 years of age and came from 24 US areas. These data are taken from a study of blood T cell repertoires in COVID-19. CDR1 and CDR2 (germline): MDHEN, SYDVKM. The CDR3 has 14 residues. J gave up 8 bases and V 4 bases, and 6 bases lay outside the gene matches. Authors' data handling: By means of reference gene primer amplification, nucleated cell counts were estimated. Libraries were prepared by immunoSEQ multiplex PCR; TCRdb keeps only in-frame clonotypes and omits some of them. From that table come the V and J calls and clone size; the DNA was used to work out D and trimming. The sample holds over 200,000 clones, approximately 85% seen once.

Sequencing was carried out using PBMCs or T cells enriched from blood (not recorded which). The chain employs TRBV28 and TRBJ1-2; 11 bases line up with TRBD1. The clonotype originates from a woman in her forties or fifties who had recovered from COVID-19. The CDR3 region has the DNA TGTGCCAGCAGTTCCCCGGACAGGGGGCAAGGCTACACCTTC. Encoded protein: CASSSPDRGQGYTF.